This entry is about one T cell receptor beta chain. Its antigen is currently unknown. TCRdb re-called the reads through MiXCR, storing one row per CDR3 protein. The sample lists about a million distinct CDR3 sequences, around a third occurring once. The data derive from a study of T cell repertoires in cytomegalovirus infection. At the level of the study: Alongside well-studied HLA-B-restricted CMV epitopes, recently identified HLA-C-restricted CMV epitopes were also used. Both CMV infection and a matching HLA type were indicated by public TCR beta signatures.

General observations from the study: Across the ex vivo response, the dominant clonotypes were HLA-C-restricted CMV-specific TCR beta clonotypes.

The source of this sequence is a human donor in good health (CMV status not recorded). Some clones in this sample may be carry-over from other donors' samples. The source material was cultured CD8+ T cells from PBMCs, sampled from culture after CMV antigen stimulation.

The CDR3 coding sequence is TGTGCCAGCAGCTTAGCCGGGGGCCTAACCCCTGCTGGGGCCAACGTCCTGACTTTC. It specifies CASSLAGGLTPAGANVLTF. This chain uses TRBV7-3 with TRBJ2-6, with D perhaps matching TRBD1 or TRBD2 (6 bases each). This CDR3 is 19 amino acids long. Trimming left V 2 bases short and J 2 bases short, with 19 bases between. Per the germline V gene, CDR1 is SGHTA and CDR2 is FQGTGA.